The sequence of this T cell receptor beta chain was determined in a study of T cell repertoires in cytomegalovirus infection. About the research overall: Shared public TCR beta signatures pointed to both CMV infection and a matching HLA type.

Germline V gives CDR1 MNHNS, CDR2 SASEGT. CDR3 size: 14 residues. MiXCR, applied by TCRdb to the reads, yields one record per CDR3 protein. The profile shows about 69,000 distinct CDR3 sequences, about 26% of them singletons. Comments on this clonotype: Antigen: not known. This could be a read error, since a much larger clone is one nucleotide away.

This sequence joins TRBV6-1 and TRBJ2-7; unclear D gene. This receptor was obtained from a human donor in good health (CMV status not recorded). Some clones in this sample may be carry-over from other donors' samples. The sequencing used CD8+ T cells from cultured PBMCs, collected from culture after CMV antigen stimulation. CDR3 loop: CASSDFGFAYDQYF. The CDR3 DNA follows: TGTGCCAGCAGTGATTTCGGGTTCGCCTACGATCAGTACTTC.